This passage covers 3 T cell receptor beta chains from one sample sequenced in a study of T cell responses to AZD1222 COVID-19 vaccine. Profiling relied on immunoSEQ multiplex PCR, and the TCRdb table lists in-frame clones only, not all of them. Among 250,000 to 300,000 clones listed, 90% to 95% were seen once. Source: peripheral blood, taken 28 days after the second AZD1222 dose. Receptors were obtained from an adult who received the AZD1222 COVID-19 vaccine.

The chain joins TRBV5-6 to TRBJ2-7; the match to TRBD1 covers 11 bases. The ends lost 7 bases at V and 4 bases at J; junction bases unmatched: 10. Germline loops: CDR1 SGHDT, CDR2 YYEEEE. The CDR3 consists of 15 residues. DNA for the CDR3: TGTGCCAGCGCACCCCGGGACAGGGGGAGGTACGAGCAGTACTTC. Protein: CASAPRDRGRYEQYF.

The V and J genes are TRBV4-1 and TRBJ1-2; D may be TRBD1 (5 bases). Trimming took 0 bases from V and 6 from J, leaving 11 bases between them. The CDR3 runs to 14 residues. Per germline, CDR1 MGHRA and CDR2 YSYEKL. The CDR3 DNA follows: TGCGCCAGCAGCCAAGATGGGGGACCCAATGGCTACACCTTC. Translation gives CASSQDGGPNGYTF.

The rearrangement links TRBV3-1 (or the pseudogene TRBV3-2) to TRBJ2-7; TRBD1 agrees at 12 bases. This CDR3 contains 15 residues. In germline, CDR1 is LGHDT, CDR2 YNNKEL (reference sequence). V lost 5 bases to trimming and J lost 5 bases; unmatched junction nucleotides: 7. This CDR3 is CASSAPGTGGNEQYF. The DNA of the CDR3 is TGTGCCAGCAGCGCACCCGGGACAGGGGGCAACGAGCAGTACTTC.